This entry lists 17 T cell receptor beta chains sequenced from one sample in a study of control samples from healthy donors and cancer patients. Data came from immunoSEQ multiplex PCR; TCRdb stores just in-frame clones and leaves some out. The sample shows under 150,000 clones, 88% of them seen only once. The sequenced sample was blood. These receptor sequences come from a woman in her thirties in good health.

The chain recombines TRBV19 with TRBJ2-3; 13 bases fit TRBD2. Looked up from germline, CDR1 is LNHDA and CDR2 is SQIVND (reference sequence). The CDR3 runs to 16 residues. V lost 2 bases and J lost 5; bases outside the gene matches: 4. The CDR3 DNA reads as TGTGCCAGTAGTATACCGGGACTAGCGGGACTAGATACGCAGTATTTT. It is translated as CASSIPGLAGLDTQYF.

This clone was detected a few times. The V and J genes are TRBV6-2 or TRBV6-3 and TRBJ1-4; 7 nucleotides align to TRBD1. The germline V gene encodes CDR1 MNHEY and CDR2 SVGEGT. V was pared by 5 bases and J by 4 bases, with 4 bases of the junction left unmatched. The CDR3 spans 14 residues. CDR3 bases: TGTGCCAGCAGTAATCGACAGGGTAATGAAAAACTGTTTTTT. Its translation is CASSNRQGNEKLFF.

The chain has TRBV30 and TRBJ1-5; possible D gene TRBD1, 5 bases. Germline values: CDR1 GTSNPN, CDR2 SVGIG (reference sequence). The CDR3 contains 12 residues. Trimming stripped 7 bases from V and 1 base from J, with 8 bases between. For the CDR3, the DNA is TGTGCCTTCCGGGACAGCAATCAGCCCCAGCATTTT. Amino acid sequence: CAFRDSNQPQHF.

The chain uses TRBV19 and TRBJ2-3; 11 bases agree with TRBD1. The CDR3 extends over 16 amino acids. V lost 5 bases to trimming and J lost 3 bases; unmatched junction nucleotides: 7. Germline V gene lookup returns CDR1 LNHDA and CDR2 SQIVND (reference sequence). The CDR3 sequence: CASSHSGQGETDTQYF. CDR3 DNA sequence: TGTGCCAGTAGTCACTCGGGACAGGGGGAGACAGATACGCAGTATTTT.

The chain has TRBV28 and TRBJ2-1; perhaps TRBD2 as D (6 bases). Trimming removed 8 bases from V and 7 bases from J, with 18 bases in between. The CDR3 spans 14 residues. Germline-derived CDR1 and CDR2 are MDHEN and SYDVKM. The CDR3 DNA follows: TGTGCCAGCCACGGTGGGAGGCATGGGAATGAGCAGTTCTTC. Translated: CASHGGRHGNEQFF.

The CDR3 DNA reads as TGTGCCAGCAGTCCTGGTAAAAGTATCCGGATCAATCAGCCCCAGCATTTT. Translated: CASSPGKSIRINQPQHF. V is TRBV6-6 and J is TRBJ1-5; no clear D gene. Germline assignment: CDR1 MNHNY and CDR2 SVGAGI (reference sequence). The CDR3 has 17 amino acids. V lost 5 bases, J lost 3 bases, and 20 bases lay in between.

This rearrangement joins TRBV7-8 to TRBJ2-2, with a tentative D call TRBD2 (5 bases). This CDR3 has 15 amino acids. Germline loops: CDR1 SGHVS, CDR2 FQNEAQ. Between the trimmed V and J ends, which lost 7 bases and 1 base, there was a span of 13 bases. This CDR3 is CASTSLGGNTGELFF. The CDR3 nucleotides read TGTGCCAGCACCTCCCTCGGAGGGAACACCGGGGAGCTGTTTTTT.

The DNA for the CDR3 is TGTGCCAGCAGCCGGCAGACAGCGGGGTTCTACGAGCAGTACTTC. It encodes CASSRQTAGFYEQYF. This sequence joins TRBV3-1 (or the pseudogene TRBV3-2) and TRBJ2-7; 7 bases map to TRBD2. This CDR3 has 15 residues. V dropped 4 bases and J dropped 3; count of bases not matched to a gene: 9. Germline CDR1 reads LGHDT; CDR2 reads YNNKEL (reference sequence).

This rearrangement joins TRBV30 to TRBJ2-1, with D possibly being TRBD2 (6 bases). The V gene lost 5 bases and the J gene lost 8 bases, with 10 bases spanning the gap. CDR3 length equals 11 residues. CDR1 is GTSNPN, CDR2 SVGIG, per germline (reference sequence). The CDR3 bases are TGTGCCTGGTCGGGAGTAGATGAGCAGTTCTTC. Its translation is CAWSGVDEQFF.

The chain couples TRBV13 to TRBJ2-3, with 9 bases lining up with TRBD1. The V segment lost 0 bases and the J segment 2 bases; nucleotides outside the gene matches: 3. Germline V lookup: CDR1 PRHDT, CDR2 FYEKMQ (reference sequence). The CDR3 extends over 16 amino acids. As DNA, the CDR3 is TGTGCCAGCAGCTTAGGTGGGGACAGGGTCACAGATACGCAGTATTTT. Translating it yields CASSLGGDRVTDTQYF.

The DNA of the CDR3 is TGTGCCAGCAGCTACAAGGGTCGTTCCTCTGGAAACACCATATATTTT. Its protein product is CASSYKGRSSGNTIYF. The V and J genes are TRBV7-9 and TRBJ1-3; D not certain. This CDR3 is 16 amino acids long. Germline lookup yields CDR1 SEHNR and CDR2 FQNEAQ (reference sequence). V was shortened by 4 bases and J by 0 bases, with 13 bases between the two germline ends.

The V and J genes are TRBV30 and TRBJ2-7, with TRBD1 matching over 7 bases. Looked up from germline, CDR1 is GTSNPN and CDR2 is SVGIG (reference sequence). This CDR3 has 14 amino acids. Trimming at V came to 0 bases and at J to 3 bases, leaving 5 bases not matched to a gene. As DNA, the CDR3 is TGTGCCTGGAGTGTAACGGCAGGGGGCTACGAGCAGTACTTC. Translation gives CAWSVTAGGYEQYF.

The chain has TRBV6-5 and TRBJ2-7; 8 bases fit TRBD1. This CDR3 is 15 amino acids long. Germline trimming cut 3 bases from V and 1 base from J; bases unmatched to any gene: 5. CDR1 MNHEY and CDR2 SVGAGI come from the germline V gene. The chain's CDR3 is CASSYGDRRSYEQYF. The CDR3 nucleotides read TGTGCCAGCAGTTATGGGGACAGGCGATCCTACGAGCAGTACTTC.

The chain couples TRBV3-1 (or the pseudogene TRBV3-2) to TRBJ1-2; D ambiguous. This CDR3 comprises 14 residues. CDR1 LGHDT and CDR2 YNNKEL come from the germline V gene (reference sequence). The V end was cut by 4 bases, the J end by 5 bases, with 14 bases between. DNA of the CDR3: TGTGCCAGCAGCCCCTTGCGTGGAGCTTATGGCTACACCTTC. Amino acid sequence: CASSPLRGAYGYTF.

This clone has only one observation. The J gene is TRBJ2-2, the V gene TRBV25-1, with D maybe TRBD2 (5 bases). V lost 5 bases to trimming and J lost 4 bases, with 11 bases between them. The CDR3 is 14 residues long. The germline V gene encodes CDR1 MGHDK and CDR2 SYGVNS. The CDR3 DNA is TGTGCCAGCAGTTCACTAGACTCCACCGGGGAGCTGTTTTTT. As protein: CASSSLDSTGELFF.

V and J are TRBV6-5 and TRBJ1-2; tentatively, D is TRBD1 (5 bases). This CDR3 comprises 15 residues. V lost 6 bases, J lost 2 bases, and 16 bases lay in between. Per the germline V gene, CDR1 is MNHEY and CDR2 is SVGAGI. CDR3 in DNA: TGTGCCAGCAGCCCAAGTGGGGGGGTCAACTATGGCTACACCTTC. Translating it yields CASSPSGGVNYGYTF.

This chain links TRBV10-2 with TRBJ2-7; TRBD2 matches 9 bases. Germline CDR1 and CDR2: WSHSY and SAAADI. The CDR3 is 18 residues long. The V segment lost 0 bases and the J segment 7 bases; nucleotides outside the gene matches: 16. The CDR3 here is CASSESNVAGVFLGEQYF. CDR3 coding DNA: TGCGCCAGCAGTGAGTCGAATGTAGCGGGAGTATTCCTGGGGGAGCAGTACTTC.